These 9 T cell receptor beta chains came from one sample sequenced in a study of OX40 agonist ivuxolimab in advanced cancers. Sequenced by immunoSEQ multiplex PCR; TCRdb stores in-frame clones only, minus some. The data show 60,000 to 70,000 clones, about 88% seen once. Sequencing was performed on CD4+ or CD8+ T cells sorted from blood, taken in a trial of the OX40 agonist ivuxolimab. The receptors here all came from an adult with an advanced solid tumor such as melanoma, head and neck, liver or kidney cancer.

The gene calls are TRBV6-1 and TRBJ1-1; D call uncertain. Germline loops: CDR1 MNHNS, CDR2 SASEGT. The V end lost 2 bases, the J end lost 3 bases, and 10 bases lay between the germline ends. The CDR3 has 14 residues. CDR3 coding DNA: TGTGCCAGCAGTGAAACGCGGAGATACACTGAAGCTTTCTTT. This gives the protein CASSETRRYTEAFF.

This chain links TRBV5-4 with TRBJ2-3; 7 positions match TRBD2. The V and J ends lost 1 base and 7 bases, in that order; junction bases with no gene match: 9. Germline CDR1 reads SGHNT; CDR2 reads YYREEE (reference sequence). The CDR3 has 15 residues. CDR3 residues: CASSLLSAGENTQYF. Written as DNA, the CDR3 is TGTGCCAGCAGCTTGTTGAGCGCGGGAGAAAATACGCAGTATTTT.

The chain uses TRBV19 and TRBJ1-1; D is undetermined. Trimming removed 5 bases at V and 1 base at J, with 8 bases between. The length of the CDR3 is 13 residues. Germline V CDR1 and CDR2: LNHDA, SQIVND (reference sequence). CDR3 protein: CASSFGKNTEAFF. Written as DNA, the CDR3 is TGTGCCAGTAGTTTTGGGAAGAACACTGAAGCTTTCTTT. The full variable domain, in which reference TRBV19 and TRBJ1-1 provide the parts outside the CDR3, is DGGITQSPKYLFRKEGQNVTLSCEQNLNHDAMYWYRQDPGQGLRLIYYSQIVNDFQKGDIAEGYSVSREKKESFPLTVTSAQKNPTAFYLCASSFGKNTEAFFGQGTRLTVV.

This clone occurred a few times. This sequence joins TRBV19 and TRBJ1-2, with a possible D match to TRBD1 (6 bases). V shed 4 bases and J shed 5 bases, with 11 bases lying between them. Germline CDR1 and CDR2: LNHDA and SQIVND (reference sequence). The CDR3 is 13 residues long. CDR3 sequence: CASSKQGGYGYTF. CDR3 nucleotide sequence: TGTGCCAGTAGTAAACAGGGTGGATATGGCTACACCTTC.

CDR3 sequence (DNA): TGTGCCACCAGCGTAAGGACAGCCCCGATAGAAAAACTGTTTTTT. It is translated as CATSVRTAPIEKLFF. The chain uses TRBV15 and TRBJ1-4; tentatively, D is TRBD1 (6 bases). The CDR3 length is 15 residues. The germline V gene has CDR1 LNHNV and CDR2 YYDKDF (reference sequence). Trimming pared 5 bases from V and 8 bases from J, leaving 18 bases between.

This rearrangement joins TRBV29-1 to TRBJ2-3, with 8 bases fitting TRBD1. The germline V gene has CDR1 SQVTM and CDR2 ANQGSEA. The CDR3 consists of 14 residues. Trimming at V came to 3 bases and at J to 2 bases, leaving 4 bases not matched to a gene. The CDR3 sequence is CSVEDRALTDTQYF. The DNA for the CDR3 is TGCAGCGTTGAGGACAGGGCCCTCACAGATACGCAGTATTTT.

This clone was observed many times. The V and J genes are TRBV6-5 and TRBJ2-5; D unclear. The CDR3 contains 11 residues. Trimming stripped 2 bases from V and 4 bases from J, with 2 bases between. Germline assignment: CDR1 MNHEY and CDR2 SVGAGI. The CDR3 sequence: CASSYLETQYF. For the CDR3, the DNA is TGTGCCAGCAGTTACCTAGAGACCCAGTACTTC.

CDR3 sequence (DNA): TGTGCCAGCTCTGAGGGACAGGGTCACGAGCAGTACTTC. This gives the protein CASSEGQGHEQYF. The V and J genes are TRBV18 and TRBJ2-7; TRBD1 matches at 9 bases. This CDR3 region has 13 residues. With V trimmed by 6 bases and J by 5 bases, 5 bases remained unmatched. CDR1 and CDR2 from the germline V gene are KGHSH and LQKENI.

The CDR3 here is CASSSLGQGAVGTEAFF. CDR3 sequence (DNA): TGCGCCAGCAGCTCGCTGGGACAGGGGGCGGTGGGCACTGAAGCTTTCTTT. V gene TRBV5-1 combines with J gene TRBJ1-1; 12 bases align to TRBD1. Germline CDR1 reads SGHRS; CDR2 reads YFSETQ. The length of the CDR3 is 17 residues. The V and J ends lost 3 bases and 4 bases, in that order; junction bases with no gene match: 10.